The 27 T cell receptor beta chains below were found in one sample sequenced in a study of monozygotic twins with inflammatory bowel disease. Reanalyzing the 5' RACE reads, TCRdb keeps one entry per CDR3 protein, without DNA. This sample lists 400,000 to 500,000 distinct CDR3 sequences; its ten largest clones have 2% to 2.5%. Sequenced sample: blood. These receptors all stem from a human donor with ulcerative colitis or Crohn's disease, or a healthy co-twin of an affected twin (not recorded which).

V and J are TRBV14 and TRBJ2-1; without DNA, the TCRdb call of TRBD1 cannot be checked. In germline, CDR1 is SGHDN, CDR2 FVKESK. The CDR3 has 16 amino acids. CDR3 sequence reads: CASSQGWGARLSEQFF.

The V and J genes are TRBV20-1 and TRBJ2-1; TCRdb's D call, TRBD2, is unchecked because there is no DNA. Germline loops: CDR1 DFQATT, CDR2 SNEGSKA (reference sequence). This CDR3 has 16 amino acids. CDR3 region: CSARASSGGFYNEQFF.

This chain links TRBV19 with TRBJ2-4; as DNA is missing, the TRBD2 call by TCRdb cannot be tested. Per the germline V gene, CDR1 is LNHDA and CDR2 is SQIVND (reference sequence). The CDR3 runs 12 residues. CDR3 sequence: CASSIGLGVRYF.

The V gene is TRBV27, the J gene TRBJ1-2. CDR3 length equals 14 residues. CDR1 is MNHEY and CDR2 is SMNVEV in the germline V gene (reference sequence). The CDR3 loop is CASSPGTSPGGYTF.

J is TRBJ2-7 and V is TRBV19; the TRBD1 assignment by TCRdb is unverifiable without DNA. The CDR3 spans 15 residues. Germline V gives CDR1 LNHDA, CDR2 SQIVND (reference sequence). The CDR3: CASSTPGQGAYEQYF.

The chain couples TRBV10-3 to TRBJ2-1; TCRdb's D gene call, TRBD2, goes unchecked for lack of DNA. The germline V gene encodes CDR1 ENHRY and CDR2 SYGVKD. This CDR3 contains 16 residues. CDR3: CAISLVGLAGGNEQFF.

The chain employs TRBV4-2 and TRBJ2-3; absent DNA, TCRdb's TRBD2 call cannot be checked. The CDR3 covers 17 residues. Germline CDR1 and CDR2: LGHNA and YNFKEQ. CDR3 protein: CASSPNHQRGSTDTQYF.

V is TRBV29-1 and J is TRBJ2-6; TCRdb reports TRBD1, a call that lacks DNA to check it against. The germline V gene encodes CDR1 SQVTM and CDR2 ANQGSEA. The CDR3 runs 14 residues. CDR3: CSAQGIGGANVLTF.

The V and J genes are TRBV20-1 and TRBJ1-5. Germline values: CDR1 DFQATT, CDR2 SNEGSKA (reference sequence). The CDR3 spans 13 residues. The chain's CDR3 is CSVLITANQPQHF.

The chain is built from TRBV5-6 and TRBJ2-3; TCRdb's D call of TRBD1 is untestable without DNA. The germline gives CDR1 SGHDT, CDR2 YYEEEE. The CDR3 has 18 residues. CDR3 residues: CASSVPLLDRGLADTQYF.

The CDR3 here is CASSLLIGGGTETQYF. The genes are TRBV5-1 and TRBJ2-5; the D call of TRBD1 rests on TCRdb alone, since no DNA is present to check it. This CDR3 is built from 16 residues. In germline, CDR1 is SGHRS, CDR2 YFSETQ.

The rearrangement uses TRBV5-4 and TRBJ1-1; TCRdb lists TRBD1, though no DNA is available to test this call. The length of the CDR3 is 15 residues. Germline CDR1 SGHNT, CDR2 YYREEE (reference sequence). The CDR3 is CASSPRQGVNTEAFF. The entire variable domain, with the rest obtained from reference TRBV5-4 and TRBJ1-1, is as follows: ETGVTQSPTHLIKTRGQQVTLRCSSQSGHNTVSWYQQALGQGPQFIFQYYREEENGRGNFPPRFSGLQFPNYSSELNVNALELDDSALYLCASSPRQGVNTEAFFGQGTRLTVV.

This rearrangement joins TRBV28 to TRBJ1-1; TCRdb lists TRBD1, though no DNA is available to test this call. CDR3 length equals 13 residues. Germline V gene sequence: CDR1 MDHEN, CDR2 SYDVKM. This CDR3 is CASGKTENTEAFF.

The chain's CDR3 is CASSVSPLRGNEKLFF. The rearrangement links TRBV9 to TRBJ1-4; there is no DNA to check the TCRdb D call of TRBD1. The CDR3 runs 16 residues. The germline gives CDR1 SGDLS, CDR2 YYNGEE.

The chain uses TRBV6-1 and TRBJ2-2; with no DNA, the TCRdb D assignment of TRBD2 cannot be verified. The germline CDR1 and CDR2 sequences are MNHNS and SASEGT. CDR3 size: 14 residues. CDR3 region: CASSPYGPNGELFF.

The chain has TRBV7-2 and TRBJ2-1. Looked up from germline, CDR1 is SGHTA and CDR2 is FQGNSA. This CDR3 region has 14 residues. The CDR3 spells CASSLARDNNEQFF.

The chain recombines TRBV6-5 with TRBJ1-1; TCRdb's assignment of TRBD1 cannot be checked, as there is no DNA. Germline lookup yields CDR1 MNHEY and CDR2 SVGAGI. The CDR3 contains 14 residues. CDR3 amino acids: CASRYRDTYTEAFF.

This chain uses TRBV20-1 with TRBJ2-1; there is no DNA to check the TCRdb D call of TRBD2. In germline, CDR1 is DFQATT, CDR2 SNEGSKA (reference sequence). This CDR3 is 12 amino acids long. The CDR3 reads CSAIRLSVEQFF.

This chain connects TRBV9 to TRBJ2-5; TCRdb calls TRBD2, which cannot be checked without DNA. CDR1 and CDR2 (germline): SGDLS, YYNGEE. This CDR3 comprises 16 residues. The CDR3 loop is CASSVAGWRDVETQYF.

The rearrangement joins TRBV4-1 to TRBJ1-4; TCRdb's D call of TRBD1 is untestable without DNA. Germline CDR1 reads MGHRA; CDR2 reads YSYEKL. CDR3 length: 14 amino acids. This chain's CDR3 is CASSQGRVNEKLFF.

The CDR3 sequence is CASSSRRGGAGNTGELFF. The chain employs TRBV11-1 and TRBJ2-2; without DNA, the TCRdb call of TRBD2 cannot be checked. Germline-derived CDR1 and CDR2 are SGHAT and FQDESV (reference sequence). The length of the CDR3 is 18 residues.

V and J are TRBV5-6 and TRBJ2-5; TCRdb's assignment of TRBD1 cannot be checked, as there is no DNA. The CDR3 loop spans 15 amino acids. CDR1 is SGHDT, CDR2 YYEEEE, per germline. The CDR3 region is CASRPLRSGEETQYF.

This chain connects TRBV5-1 to TRBJ2-1; as DNA is missing, the TRBD2 call by TCRdb cannot be tested. Germline V gives CDR1 SGHRS, CDR2 YFSETQ. This CDR3 spans 14 amino acids. The CDR3 is CASSAKGLYNEQFF.

This chain connects TRBV21-1 to TRBJ1-5. TRBV21-1 is a documented pseudogene. The length of the CDR3 is 18 residues. The CDR3: CASSTTPRGEGVVQPQHF.

The chain couples TRBV28 to TRBJ1-2. This CDR3 spans 14 amino acids. Germline V gives CDR1 MDHEN, CDR2 SYDVKM. The CDR3 region is CASSLSSYYYGYTF.

The chain uses TRBV11-2 and TRBJ2-1; absent DNA, TCRdb's TRBD1 call cannot be checked. The CDR3 runs to 17 residues. Germline V gives CDR1 SGHAT, CDR2 FQNNGV. The CDR3 region is CASSTPPRPQTYNEQFF.

V usage is TRBV30 and J usage is TRBJ2-7; absent DNA, TCRdb's TRBD2 call cannot be checked. The CDR3 has 11 residues. From germline, CDR1 is GTSNPN and CDR2 SVGIG (reference sequence). CDR3 protein: CACTSGGSQYF. The variable domain in full, completed from reference TRBV30 and TRBJ2-7, reads SQTIHQWPATLVQPVGSPLSLECTVEGTSNPNLYWYRQAAGRGLQLLFYSVGIGQISSEVPQNLSASRPQDRQFILSSKKLLLSDSGFYLCACTSGGSQYFGPGTRLTVT.